The sequence of this T cell receptor beta chain was determined in a study of blood T cell repertoires in COVID-19. CDR1 and CDR2 from the germline V gene are MNHEY and SMNVEV (reference sequence). The V end was cut by 5 bases, the J end by 3 bases, with 11 bases between. CDR3 length equals 14 residues. Assay: immunoSEQ multiplex PCR; the TCRdb copy retains only in-frame clones and omits some. The sample lists about 300,000 clones; 83% were seen once. The TCR originated in a woman aged 45-65 years with acute or convalescent COVID-19. This sequence joins TRBV27 and TRBJ1-3; weak D call: TRBD1 (5 bases). Material: peripheral blood. The CDR3 DNA follows: TGTGCCAGCAGTGCCGGGACTATTGGAAACACCATATATTTT. Its protein is CASSAGTIGNTIYF.